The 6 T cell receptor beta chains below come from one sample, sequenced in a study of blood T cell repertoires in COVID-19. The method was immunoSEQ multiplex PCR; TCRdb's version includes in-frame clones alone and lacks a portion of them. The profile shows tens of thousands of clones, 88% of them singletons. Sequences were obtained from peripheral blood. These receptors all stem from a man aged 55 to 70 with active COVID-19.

CDR3 sequence reads: CASSPEVETQYF. The CDR3 DNA sequence: TGTGCCAGCTCACCAGAGGTAGAGACCCAGTACTTC. The chain employs TRBV18 and TRBJ2-5; D gene unclear. Germline V gene sequence: CDR1 KGHSH, CDR2 LQKENI. CDR3 length: 12 residues. V was pared by 2 bases and J by 4 bases, with 5 bases between.

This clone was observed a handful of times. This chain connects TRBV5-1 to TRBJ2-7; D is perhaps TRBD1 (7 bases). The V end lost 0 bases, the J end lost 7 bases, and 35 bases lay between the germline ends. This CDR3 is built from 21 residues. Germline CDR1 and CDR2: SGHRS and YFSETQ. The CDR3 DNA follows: TGCGCCAGCAGCTTGGCTGGCCGACGTATAGCGGACAGGCGGTCCTCGGGGGAGCAGTACTTC. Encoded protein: CASSLAGRRIADRRSSGEQYF.

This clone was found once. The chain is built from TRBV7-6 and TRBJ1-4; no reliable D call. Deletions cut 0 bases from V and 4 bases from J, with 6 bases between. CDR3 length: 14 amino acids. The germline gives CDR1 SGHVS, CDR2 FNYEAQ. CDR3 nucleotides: TGTGCCAGCAGCTTAGCCCCTATTAATGAAAAACTGTTTTTT. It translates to CASSLAPINEKLFF.

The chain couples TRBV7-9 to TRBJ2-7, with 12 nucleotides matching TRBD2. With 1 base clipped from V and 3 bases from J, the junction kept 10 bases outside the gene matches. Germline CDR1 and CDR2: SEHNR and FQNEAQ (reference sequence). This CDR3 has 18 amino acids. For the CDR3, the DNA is TGTGCCAGCAGCTTAGAGGGGACTAGCGGGTTTACGGGCTACGAGCAGTACTTC. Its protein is CASSLEGTSGFTGYEQYF.

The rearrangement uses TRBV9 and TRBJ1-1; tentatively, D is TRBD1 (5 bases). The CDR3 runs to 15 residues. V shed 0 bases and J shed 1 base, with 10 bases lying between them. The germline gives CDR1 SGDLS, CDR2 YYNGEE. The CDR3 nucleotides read TGTGCCAGCAGCGTAGCGGCACAGGCGAACACTGAAGCTTTCTTT. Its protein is CASSVAAQANTEAFF.

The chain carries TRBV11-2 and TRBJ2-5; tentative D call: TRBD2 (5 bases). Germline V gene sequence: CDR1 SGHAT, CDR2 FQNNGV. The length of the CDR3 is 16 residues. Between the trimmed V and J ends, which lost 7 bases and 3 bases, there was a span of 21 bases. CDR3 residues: CASTYVRTSMEETQYF. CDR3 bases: TGTGCCAGCACCTACGTCCGGACTTCGATGGAAGAGACCCAGTACTTC.